Listed here is a single TCR beta chain. TCRdb independently ran MiXCR on the 5' RACE reads; one entry per CDR3 protein. The sample contains about 700,000 distinct CDR3 sequences, less than 10% of which appear only once. V lost 1 base, J lost 0 bases, and 7 bases stayed unmatched. The CDR3 contains 18 residues. Germline assignment: CDR1 DFQATT and CDR2 SNEGSKA (reference sequence). The source of the sample is a study of identical twins. This sample also appeared in a second study, on yellow fever vaccine responses in identical twins.

Sequences were obtained from PBMCs. The chain is built from TRBV20-1 and TRBJ2-6, with TRBD1 matching over 9 bases. The clonotype originates from a woman aged 18-30 years in good health. CDR3 amino acids: CSARVRTGDFSGANVLTF. For the CDR3, the DNA is TGCAGTGCTAGAGTTAGGACAGGGGACTTCTCTGGGGCCAACGTCCTGACTTTC.